The 25 T cell receptor beta chains listed next were all sequenced from one sample in a study of blood T cell repertoires in COVID-19. Data came from immunoSEQ multiplex PCR; TCRdb stores just in-frame clones and leaves some out. Of roughly 250,000 clones in the sample, about 88% are singletons; the top ten hold about 4.1%. The sample taken for sequencing was peripheral blood. The receptors shown here come from a man between 60 and 75 years old who had recovered from COVID-19.

The chain joins TRBV5-1 to TRBJ1-3; no reliable D call. Germline V CDR1 and CDR2: SGHRS, YFSETQ. Trimming removed 4 bases from V and 0 bases from J, with 14 bases in between. This CDR3 spans 16 amino acids. CDR3 coding DNA: TGCGCCAGCAGCGCTCGGGAGGGAGGCTCTGGAAACACCATATATTTT. It specifies CASSAREGGSGNTIYF.

V and J are TRBV6-2 or TRBV6-3 and TRBJ2-3; D is unresolved. The CDR3 consists of 13 residues. V was pared by 6 bases and J by 0 bases, with 7 bases between. Looked up from germline, CDR1 is MNHEY and CDR2 is SVGEGT. CDR3 sequence reads: CASSLPSTDTQYF. The CDR3 DNA sequence: TGTGCCAGCAGCCTTCCAAGCACAGATACGCAGTATTTT.

The rearrangement uses TRBV30 and TRBJ1-1; 9 bases align to TRBD1. Per the germline V gene, CDR1 is GTSNPN and CDR2 is SVGIG (reference sequence). With V trimmed by 1 base and J by 4 bases, 7 bases remained unmatched. CDR3 length: 15 residues. CDR3 sequence: CAWSAGTGPATEAFF. In nucleotides, the CDR3 is TGTGCCTGGAGTGCTGGGACAGGGCCGGCCACTGAAGCTTTCTTT.

The chain has TRBV29-1 and TRBJ1-2, with D perhaps matching TRBD1 (6 bases). Germline CDR1 reads SQVTM; CDR2 reads ANQGSEA. The ends were cut back, 4 bases at V and 5 bases at J, with 11 bases in the middle. The CDR3 runs to 12 residues. The CDR3 DNA follows: TGCAGCGTTGTGACAGGAGTGTATGGCTACACCTTC. Amino acid sequence: CSVVTGVYGYTF.

The V and J genes are TRBV5-1 and TRBJ2-1; a weak D match, TRBD2 (6 bases). The CDR3 extends over 13 amino acids. Germline V gene data show CDR1 as SGHRS and CDR2 as YFSETQ. Trimming stripped 2 bases from V and 9 bases from J, with 12 bases between. CDR3 nucleotide sequence: TGCGCCAGCAGCTTTGTCAAGGGAGGTGAGCAGTTCTTC. Translating it yields CASSFVKGGEQFF.

The chain has TRBV5-6 and TRBJ1-1; D uncertain. V shed 1 base and J shed 2 bases, with 9 bases lying between them. Germline-derived CDR1 and CDR2 are SGHDT and YYEEEE. This CDR3 is 14 amino acids long. The CDR3 loop is CASSLRLINTEAFF. DNA of the CDR3: TGTGCCAGCAGCTTGCGACTGATAAACACTGAAGCTTTCTTT.

The genes are TRBV6-5 and TRBJ2-7, with a tentative D call TRBD2 (5 bases). CDR1 MNHEY and CDR2 SVGAGI come from the germline V gene. With 6 bases removed from V and 0 bases from J, the gap between germline ends came to 9 bases. CDR3 length: 13 amino acids. The CDR3 nucleotides read TGTGCCAGCAGAGGTGGGAGCTCCTACGAGCAGTACTTC. Amino acid sequence: CASRGGSSYEQYF.

This clone appeared once. The chain joins TRBV2 to TRBJ1-5; D is unresolved. Trimming cost V 6 bases and J 0 bases, with 9 bases left between them. The length of the CDR3 is 14 residues. Germline lookup yields CDR1 SNHLY and CDR2 FYNNEI. The CDR3 region has the DNA TGTGCCAGCAGGGTGCACTATAGCAATCAGCCCCAGCATTTT. Protein: CASRVHYSNQPQHF.

The chain has TRBV11-2 and TRBJ1-5; 9 bases align to TRBD1. Germline-derived CDR1 and CDR2 are SGHAT and FQNNGV. V lost 5 bases and J lost 0; bases outside the gene matches: 2. The CDR3 is 15 residues long. The CDR3 loop reads CASSRDRDSNQPQHF. In DNA form, the CDR3 reads TGTGCCAGCAGCCGGGACAGGGATAGCAATCAGCCCCAGCATTTT. Full variable domain (outside the CDR3, taken from reference TRBV11-2 and TRBJ1-5): EAGVAQSPRYKIIEKRQSVAFWCNPISGHATLYWYQQILGQGPKLLIQFQNNGVVDDSQLPKDRFSAERLKGVDSTLKIQPAKLEDSAVYLCASSRDRDSNQPQHFGDGTRLSIL.

The rearrangement joins TRBV6-2 or TRBV6-3 to TRBJ1-5, with 9 bases matching TRBD1. Germline V gene data show CDR1 as MNHEY and CDR2 as SVGEGT. The CDR3 is 16 residues long. Germline trimming cut 6 bases from V and 2 bases from J; bases unmatched to any gene: 8. This chain's CDR3 is CASSRTGELGNQPQHF. DNA for the CDR3: TGTGCCAGCAGCCGGACAGGGGAGCTCGGCAATCAGCCCCAGCATTTT.

DNA of the CDR3: TGTGCCAGCAGTGAACCGACAGGGACGAACACCGGGGAGCTGTTTTTT. Translating it yields CASSEPTGTNTGELFF. The chain joins TRBV6-1 to TRBJ2-2; 7 nucleotides line up with TRBD1. Germline loops: CDR1 MNHNS, CDR2 SASEGT. The CDR3 has 16 residues. With V trimmed by 2 bases and J by 0 bases, 3 bases remained unmatched.

This rearrangement joins TRBV5-1 to TRBJ1-2; TRBD1 matches 7 bases. The V segment lost 0 bases and the J segment 8 bases; nucleotides outside the gene matches: 13. The germline CDR1 and CDR2 sequences are SGHRS and YFSETQ. The CDR3 consists of 16 residues. The CDR3 protein is CASSLGQGGASGGYTF. CDR3 in DNA: TGCGCCAGCAGCTTGGGACAAGGGGGCGCGTCGGGCGGCTACACCTTC.

In this sample, this clone turned up once. The genes are TRBV7-6 and TRBJ2-3, with D perhaps matching TRBD1 (5 bases). Germline CDR1 and CDR2: SGHVS and FNYEAQ. The CDR3 length is 12 residues. Deletions cut 4 bases from V and 14 bases from J, with 16 bases between. The CDR3 sequence: CASSSGPQQVYF. The CDR3 coding sequence is TGTGCCAGCAGCTCCGGACCCCAACAGGTGTATTTT.

V usage is TRBV5-6 and J usage is TRBJ2-2; 7 positions agree with TRBD1. With V trimmed by 2 bases and J by 2 bases, 3 bases remained unmatched. This CDR3 contains 15 residues. In germline, CDR1 is SGHDT, CDR2 YYEEEE. CDR3 protein: CASSFRDRNTGELFF. The CDR3 DNA reads as TGTGCCAGCAGCTTCCGGGACAGAAACACCGGGGAGCTGTTTTTT.

The genes are TRBV7-9 and TRBJ2-7, with TRBD2 as a possible D gene (6 bases). Per germline, CDR1 SEHNR and CDR2 FQNEAQ (reference sequence). The CDR3 covers 13 residues. Trimming took 4 bases from V and 3 from J, leaving 10 bases between them. The CDR3 loop reads CASSWGLDYEQYF. The CDR3 nucleotides read TGTGCCAGCAGCTGGGGACTTGACTACGAGCAGTACTTC.

The gene calls are TRBV5-1 and TRBJ2-7; the match to TRBD2 covers 13 bases. V was pared by 3 bases and J by 4 bases, with 7 bases of the junction left unmatched. This CDR3 has 16 residues. Germline-derived CDR1 and CDR2 are SGHRS and YFSETQ. The CDR3 region is CASSSGTSGILYEQYF. The CDR3 DNA reads as TGCGCCAGCAGCTCCGGGACTAGCGGGATCTTGTACGAGCAGTACTTC.

The rearrangement joins TRBV19 to TRBJ1-2; D not resolved. Germline V gene data show CDR1 as LNHDA and CDR2 as SQIVND (reference sequence). Trimming cost V 7 bases and J 4 bases, with 13 bases left between them. The CDR3 has 13 residues. CDR3 in amino acids: CASTWRVGYGYTF. Here the CDR3 DNA reads TGTGCCAGTACGTGGAGGGTCGGCTATGGCTACACCTTC.

The chain is built from TRBV30 and TRBJ1-2, with 12 positions matching TRBD1. The length of the CDR3 is 13 residues. Trimming took 8 bases from V and 4 from J; bases not matched to a gene: 5. Germline V gives CDR1 GTSNPN, CDR2 SVGIG (reference sequence). CDR3 sequence: CAGTGGKGYGYTF. CDR3 DNA: TGTGCCGGGACAGGGGGCAAGGGCTATGGCTACACCTTC.

The chain carries TRBV9 and TRBJ2-2, with D uncertain. The CDR3 covers 14 residues. Germline CDR1 reads SGDLS; CDR2 reads YYNGEE. V lost 3 bases and J lost 4, with 10 bases in between. Here the CDR3 DNA reads TGTGCCAGCAGCGAGGTGTCGGGCACCGGGGAGCTGTTTTTT. It codes for CASSEVSGTGELFF.

This chain connects TRBV6-5 to TRBJ2-7, with D perhaps TRBD2 (6 bases). This CDR3 has 12 residues. Germline V gene lookup returns CDR1 MNHEY and CDR2 SVGAGI. Trimming cost V 2 bases and J 6 bases, with 8 bases left between them. CDR3 amino acids: CASSYPGSEQYF. CDR3 in DNA: TGTGCCAGCAGTTACCCCGGGAGCGAGCAGTACTTC.

The chain links TRBV19 to TRBJ1-2, with 9 positions matching TRBD1. Germline CDR1 reads LNHDA; CDR2 reads SQIVND (reference sequence). This CDR3 is 16 amino acids long. With V trimmed by 5 bases and J by 6 bases, 13 bases remained unmatched. The CDR3 protein is CASSPNRGRQGNGYTF. The CDR3 nucleotides are TGTGCCAGTAGTCCCAACAGGGGGCGCCAAGGGAATGGCTACACCTTC.

The CDR3 DNA reads as TGTGCCAGCACCGCCAACAGGGATGATGGCTACACCTTC. Protein sequence: CASTANRDDGYTF. The chain employs TRBV12-3 or TRBV12-4 and TRBJ1-2, with a possible D match to TRBD1 (6 bases). Trimming removed 7 bases at V and 6 bases at J, with 15 bases between. CDR3 length equals 13 residues.

The chain carries TRBV7-9 and TRBJ1-1; 8 bases fit TRBD1. Germline CDR1 SEHNR, CDR2 FQNEAQ (reference sequence). The CDR3 runs 13 residues. V shed 4 bases and J 10 bases; nucleotides not matched to a gene: 8. As DNA, the CDR3 is TGTGCCAGCAGCTCAGCAACAGGGGGGGGAGCTTTCTTT. Protein: CASSSATGGGAFF.

The V gene is TRBV7-9, the J gene TRBJ2-7, with 8 bases matching TRBD2. Trimming at V came to 1 base and at J to 4 bases, leaving 6 bases not matched to a gene. Germline-derived CDR1 and CDR2 are SEHNR and FQNEAQ (reference sequence). The CDR3 totals 15 residues. DNA of the CDR3: TGTGCCAGCAGCTTAGGCCCAGCGGGGGTATACGAGCAGTACTTC. Translating gives CASSLGPAGVYEQYF.

V usage is TRBV15 and J usage is TRBJ2-4; the D gene is possibly TRBD1 (5 bases). Germline lookup yields CDR1 LNHNV and CDR2 YYDKDF (reference sequence). There are 18 residues in the CDR3. Deletions cut 8 bases from V and 0 bases from J, with 23 bases between. CDR3 DNA: TGTGCCACCTCCAGGTCGGCCCGACAGCTCTTAGCCAAAAACATTCAGTACTTC. Its protein is CATSRSARQLLAKNIQYF.